This T cell receptor beta chain was sequenced during a study of early T cells in non-severe SARS-CoV-2 infection. Study overall: Bulk RNA from unsorted whole blood was sequenced; chains were unpaired. Study-wide results and limits: In VDJdb matching, anti-spike CD8 responses were favored while private and CD4 specificities went missing.

Molecules of cDNA were individually given unique molecular identifiers that were attached to them. TCRdb reprocessed the 5' RACE reads via MiXCR and lists one record per CDR3 protein. Of fewer than 30,000 distinct CDR3 sequences in the sample, about 10% were seen once. With 2 bases removed from V and 2 bases from J, the gap between germline ends came to 9 bases. The CDR3 totals 14 residues. Germline V gene sequence: CDR1 MNHEY, CDR2 SVGEGT. This clonotype was seen repeatedly, ten times or more. Its antigen is not identified. The sequence came from an adult who was a healthcare worker with PCR-confirmed SARS-CoV-2 infection or an uninfected control (not recorded which). This chain connects TRBV6-2 or TRBV6-3 to TRBJ2-5; tentatively, D is TRBD2 (6 bases). What was sequenced was whole blood. The CDR3 DNA reads TGTGCCAGCAGTTACGTAGCGGAGCAAGAGACCCAGTACTTC. Its translation is CASSYVAEQETQYF.